Sequencing of this T cell receptor (beta chain) was carried out in a study of T cells in Graves' hyperthyroidism and ophthalmopathy (dated by TCRdb to 2018 to 2020). As for the study more broadly: Peripheral blood samples were taken at the time of initial diagnosis, prior to any treatment. Prospective prediction of ophthalmopathy was tested in an independent validation cohort of 18 to 20 hyperthyroidism patients and 17 patients who later progressed to ophthalmopathy. The 75 to 100 discovery patients were divided at random into training and test sets in a 7:3 ratio. To identify TCR V-J signatures that set the groups apart, the researchers used a discovery cohort of about a hundred patients, made up of under 45 with Graves' ophthalmopathy and some 60 with stable Graves' hyperthyroidism. According to the paper, TCR Vbeta CDR3 sequencing was carried out on 135 peripheral blood samples, which came from approximately 43 ophthalmopathy, 75 or so hyperthyroidism and roughly 17 progressor patients. After sampling, hyperthyroidism patients received methimazole starting at 30 mg daily, and ophthalmopathy patients received high-dose intravenous methylprednisolone. In addition, the study compared T-cell repertoires in thyroid tissue and in blood from six Graves' hyperthyroidism patients. Summary of the overall study and its limitations: Most expanded thyroid clonotypes (frequency above 0.001) were also detected in blood, a finding suggesting that blood repertoires may reflect thyroid immune responses. During validation, the model predicted progression to ophthalmopathy a median of about 6.3 months ahead of onset, with roughly 65% sensitivity and roughly 72% specificity. No statistical method was used to set the sample size in advance, and investigators knew the group allocation. A 13 V-J signature model separated ophthalmopathy from stable hyperthyroidism, with about 88% sensitivity and just under 84% specificity in cross-validation and 80%/75% in testing.

A patient counted as having stable Graves' hyperthyroidism if no progression to ophthalmopathy occurred over 18 months of follow-up. Hyperthyroidism patients were newly diagnosed, had a disease duration of under 2 months, and were aged 18 to 65 years. Exclusion was applied to patients with uncontrolled infections, other autoimmune diseases, pregnancy or lactation. Diagnoses relied on clinical symptoms, serum thyroxine and TRAb, thyroid ultrasound and orbital computed tomography. Ficoll-Paque density gradient centrifugation was used to isolate PBMCs from around 10 ml of fresh peripheral blood. Trizol reagent was used to extract total RNA, and RNA quality was then checked on an Agilent 2100 Bioanalyzer. This clonotype was counted a few times. Its cognate antigen has yet to be identified. Base quality data are lacking; no much larger clone is found one base away. Trimming costs V 5 bases and J 7 bases, and their ends lie 12 bases apart. Taken from cysteine to phenylalanine, the CDR3 has 13 residues. Here the CDR3 DNA is all that survives: 39 bases in frame from base 1. The germline V gene supplies CDR1 SGHVS and CDR2 FQNEAQ.

The TCR beta CDR3 regions were amplified from RNA transcripts. The first round of RT-PCR for the TCR CDR3 was performed with the HTBI primer set and the Qiagen OneStep RT-PCR kit. Libraries were constructed in a second round of multiplex PCR, after which size selection and purification were performed. The libraries were sequenced on an Illumina HiSeq2000 using paired-end 100 bp reads. As for the authors' bioinformatics: Raw data were processed with SOAPnuke, discarding reads with adapters, uncalled bases, mean Phred below 15, or no exact constant-primer or identifier match. High-quality paired reads were merged with COPE v1.2.5, and unique nucleotide sequences were defined as clonotypes. MiTCR v1.1 was used to align the clonotypes against IMGT TRBV, TRBD and TRBJ reference segments. The analysis was restricted to V-J combinations with a frequency above 0.0001, which together covered just over 98% of the repertoires. A TCS score was defined as the ratio between F50 (clonal expansion) and ExV (chaos), using BLOSUM62-based TCRdist between CDR3 peptides within each V-J. Welch's t-statistics and random forest reduced around 520 V-J features to some 14, which were used in a naive Bayes classifier (R e1071). TCRdb took the public reads, trimmed them with fastp at Q25, ran MiXCR for clone calling and kept in-frame beta chains. Rows merge per CDR3 protein into single entries with the most common DNA and genes. These V and J calls rely on TCRdb rather than the paper's analysis. For this sample the table gives over 500,000 distinct CDR3 sequences, of which roughly 15% were detected only once. Clones ranked in the top ten supply 11% to 15% of the sample.

Sequenced sample: blood. Recombination connected TRBV7-8 to TRBJ1-3, with the D gene uncertain. The receptor's source is a middle-aged woman with Graves' hyperthyroidism. DNA sequence: TGTGCCAGCAGCCCCGGGTTTGGGAACACCATATATTTT. Translated, this is CASSPGFGNTIYF. Reference TRBV7-8 and TRBJ1-3 genes cover what lies past the CDR3, so the full variable domain is GAGVSQSPRYKVAKRGQDVALRCDPISGHVSLFWYQQALGQGPEFLTYFQNEAQLDKSGLPSDRFFAERPEGSVSTLKIQRTQQEDSAVYLCASSPGFGNTIYFGEGSWLTVV.